Following are 9 T cell receptor beta chains from one sample sequenced in a study of CD8 T cells in Susac syndrome. An amount of RNA that ranged from roughly 0.45 to 1 ug was reverse transcribed with random hexamers. Each CDR3 protein is one row after TCRdb ran MiXCR on the immunoSEQ multiplex PCR reads. The sample lists around 71,000 distinct CDR3 sequences, 96% occurring once. Input material: CD4+ T cells from PBMCs. These receptors were collected from a human donor with multiple sclerosis.

The rearrangement links TRBV20-1 to TRBJ2-1; D ambiguous. Germline CDR1 and CDR2: DFQATT and SNEGSKA (reference sequence). Between the trimmed V and J ends, which lost 3 bases and 8 bases, there was a span of 11 bases. This CDR3 region has 12 residues. The CDR3 DNA reads as TGCAGTGCTAGGAGGACGCAGGATGAGCAGTTCTTC. Its protein product is CSARRTQDEQFF.

This chain connects TRBV2 to TRBJ2-7; D possibly corresponds to TRBD2 (5 bases). Germline CDR1 is SNHLY and CDR2 is FYNNEI. Trimming cost V 0 bases and J 5 bases, with 11 bases left between them. CDR3 length equals 14 residues. The CDR3: CASSEARGRDEQYF. The DNA for the CDR3 is TGTGCCAGCAGTGAAGCTCGGGGTCGCGACGAGCAGTACTTC. Using reference TRBV2 and TRBJ2-7 for the parts outside the CDR3, the full variable domain is EPEVTQTPSHQVTQMGQEVILRCVPISNHLYFYWYRQILGQKVEFLVSFYNNEISEKSEIFDDQFSVERPDGSNFTLKIRSTKLEDSAMYFCASSEARGRDEQYFGPGTRLTVT.

V and J are TRBV5-6 and TRBJ2-3; TRBD2 might be the D (6 bases). The V and J ends lost 1 base and 0 bases respectively, with 9 bases between them. Per the germline V gene, CDR1 is SGHDT and CDR2 is YYEEEE. This CDR3 region has 15 residues. CDR3 sequence (DNA): TGTGCCAGCAGCTTGTTACTAGCTAGCACAGATACGCAGTATTTT. Translating gives CASSLLLASTDTQYF. The variable domain in full, completed from reference TRBV5-6 and TRBJ2-3, reads DAGVTQSPTHLIKTRGQQVTLRCSPKSGHDTVSWYQQALGQGPQFIFQYYEEEERQRGNFPDRFSGHQFPNYSSELNVNALLLGDSALYLCASSLLLASTDTQYFGPGTRLTVL.

The gene calls are TRBV20-1 and TRBJ2-7, with TRBD1 matching 7 bases. Trimming took 4 bases from V and 3 from J; bases not matched to a gene: 15. From germline, CDR1 is DFQATT and CDR2 SNEGSKA (reference sequence). The CDR3 sequence is 16 residues long. CDR3 residues: CSATPSRTGTDYEQYF. In DNA form, the CDR3 reads TGCAGTGCTACCCCCAGCCGCACCGGGACAGACTACGAGCAGTACTTC.

This clonotype came up once. CDR3 coding DNA: TGCAGTGCGGAGCGAGCCTCCTACAATGAGCAGTTCTTC. Translated, it gives CSAERASYNEQFF. The V and J genes are TRBV20-1 and TRBJ2-1; no reliable D call. CDR1 is DFQATT, CDR2 SNEGSKA, per germline (reference sequence). The CDR3 sequence is 13 residues long. Trimming stripped 6 bases from V and 0 bases from J, with 9 bases between.

The chain is built from TRBV3-1 and TRBJ2-5; no reliable D call. This CDR3 is built from 14 residues. V lost 7 bases and J lost 0, with 12 bases in between. CDR1 LGHDT and CDR2 YNNKEL come from the germline V gene (reference sequence). The CDR3 here is CASNSENDQETQYF. The CDR3 nucleotides read TGTGCCAGCAATTCGGAGAATGACCAAGAGACCCAGTACTTC.

The chain joins TRBV29-1 to TRBJ1-2; D may be TRBD1 (5 bases). The CDR3 sequence is 12 residues long. The ends were cut back, 7 bases at V and 0 bases at J, with 9 bases in the middle. The germline V gene has CDR1 SQVTM and CDR2 ANQGSEA. This chain's CDR3 is CSAVGANYGYTF. DNA of the CDR3: TGCAGCGCTGTGGGGGCTAACTATGGCTACACCTTC.

The J gene is TRBJ2-7, the V gene TRBV12-3 or TRBV12-4; 7 bases fit TRBD2. This CDR3 is built from 16 residues. With V trimmed by 6 bases and J by 0 bases, 11 bases remained unmatched. The CDR3 protein is CASSPTPWGGSYEQYF. DNA of the CDR3: TGTGCCAGCAGCCCTACTCCCTGGGGGGGCTCCTACGAGCAGTACTTC.

The genes are TRBV30 and TRBJ2-2, with 12 bases that match TRBD1. Germline V CDR1 and CDR2: GTSNPN, SVGIG (reference sequence). This CDR3 comprises 16 residues. With 4 bases clipped from V and 8 bases from J, the junction kept 11 bases outside the gene matches. DNA for the CDR3: TGTGCCTGGAACAGCCCCGGGACAGGGGGCAGTGGGGAGCTGTTTTTT. It yields the protein CAWNSPGTGGSGELFF.